Given below is one T cell receptor beta chain in context. Authors' processing steps: Estimation of nucleated cell counts relied on the amplification of reference gene primers. Repertoires were generated with immunoSEQ multiplex PCR, while TCRdb's copy carries only in-frame clones and drops some. The D gene and trimming were derived from the DNA, and the V and J assignments and clone size from that table. This sample carries roughly 250,000 clones, 75% to 90% of them seen once, and the ten largest clones take 3.7%. The data belong to a study of blood T cell repertoires in COVID-19. Whole-study context: Donors in the United States, Italy and Spain gave samples during acute or convalescent COVID-19. T cells, B-cell-depleted T cells, or PBMCs supplied cDNA or gDNA.

The CDR3 has 19 residues. Input material: peripheral blood. The sequence was obtained from a woman aged 35 to 49 with acute or convalescent COVID-19. This chain joins TRBV21-1 and TRBJ2-3; the table's D gene call, TRBD2, was not cross checked with the DNA. TRBV21-1 is a recognized pseudogene. In DNA form, the CDR3 reads TGTGCCAGCAGCACCCATGAAGTGGGAGGGCAGGGGCAGACAGATACGCAGTATTTT. It encodes CASSTHEVGGQGQTDTQYF.